This TCR beta chain is from a study of T cell responses to AZD1222 COVID-19 vaccine. Study results and caveats: Donors were chiefly white British, with a greater number of females, and clonal diversity was perhaps underestimated.

Method: immunoSEQ multiplex PCR; TCRdb's copy keeps in-frame clones and lacks some. The profile covers around 180,000 clones, with 88% appearing a single time and over 6% taken by the ten largest. V was trimmed by 6 bases and J by 6 bases, leaving 7 bases between them. There are 11 residues in the CDR3. The germline V gene encodes CDR1 MNHEY and CDR2 SVGAGI. This clone was observed a single time. What it binds is not known. The clonotype comes from an adult in good health. This chain uses TRBV6-5 with TRBJ2-3; the D is unclear. Sequenced here: peripheral blood, sampled on day 0 of AZD1222 vaccination. The CDR3 DNA follows: TGTGCCAGCAGCAAAAGGGATACGCAGTATTTT. Translating gives CASSKRDTQYF.